The TCR beta chain under discussion was sequenced for a study of cytotoxic CD8 clonotypes in ibrutinib-treated CLL. General study points: In comparison with age-matched healthy donors, baseline clonality was higher and tracked circulating CD8+ T-cell counts. Collection times varied between progressing and sustained-remission patients.

In the case of this clone: Its antigen remains unidentified.

Profiling relied on immunoSEQ multiplex PCR, and the TCRdb table lists in-frame clones only, not all of them. The sample consists of more than 110,000 clones, about 76% of them appearing once. Sequenced material: PBMCs, taken after 24 months of ibrutinib treatment. The sequence derives from a human donor with chronic lymphocytic leukemia.

The CDR3 coding sequence is TGTGCCAGCAGTGGGAGGGGGCTAGCGGCCAACAATGAGCAGTTCTTC. Protein: CASSGRGLAANNEQFF. The chain recombines TRBV2 with TRBJ2-1, with D perhaps assigned TRBD1 or TRBD2 (7 bases each). Germline-derived CDR1 and CDR2 are SNHLY and FYNNEI. The CDR3 has 16 residues. Trimming took 4 bases from V and 5 from J, leaving 18 bases between them.